The clone carrying this T cell receptor beta chain was picked up many times. The antigen is not known. This sample was taken from a study of response to subunit inactivated influenza vaccine. Study-level results: Authors proposed each seasonal influenza vaccination draws in few new T cells.

Trimming shortened V by 3 bases and J by 9 bases, and 12 bases separated the two germline ends. The CDR3 totals 12 residues. Germline CDR1 reads DFQATT; CDR2 reads SNEGSKA (reference sequence). TCRdb passed the RT-PCR reads through MiXCR, listing each CDR3 protein once. The sample holds hundreds of thousands of distinct CDR3 sequences, around 9.9% seen once. This chain uses TRBV20-1 with TRBJ1-5, with no clear D. The sample consisted of PBMCs from blood, taken roughly 47 days after vaccination. The origin of this receptor is a man aged 45-65 years who received an inactivated influenza vaccine. CDR3 loop: CSARDRELPQHF. In DNA, the CDR3 is TGCAGTGCTAGGGATAGGGAGTTGCCCCAGCATTTT.